This TCR beta chain derives from a study of T cell responses to AZD1222 COVID-19 vaccine. Sequencing was performed with immunoSEQ multiplex PCR; in TCRdb, only in-frame clones are kept and a portion is missing. The sample contains about 84,000 clones, 80% to 90% of which appear only once. This sequence was found in an adult who received the AZD1222 COVID-19 vaccine. Here the sequenced sample was peripheral blood, taken 28 days after the second AZD1222 dose.

CDR3 protein: CASSHGVGTGQGRIQPQHF. The CDR3 DNA is TGTGCCAGCAGCCATGGGGTTGGGACGGGACAGGGGAGGATTCAGCCCCAGCATTTT. The J gene is TRBJ1-5, the V gene TRBV3-1 (or the pseudogene TRBV3-2); the match to TRBD1 covers 10 bases. Germline trimming cut 3 bases from V and 6 bases from J; bases unmatched to any gene: 17. This CDR3 comprises 19 residues. Germline values: CDR1 LGHDT, CDR2 YNNKEL (reference sequence).